This TCR beta chain is drawn from a study of cytomegalovirus exposure and HLA in healthy donors. 60 Vbeta and 13 Jbeta primers were used in PCR. Profiling relied on immunoSEQ multiplex PCR, and the TCRdb table lists in-frame clones only, not all of them. The sample lists about 89,000 clones, around two thirds occurring once. The germline CDR1 and CDR2 sequences are SQVTM and ANQGSEA. The CDR3 has 13 residues. The V call is TRBV29-1, the J call TRBJ2-5, with D tentatively TRBD1 (7 bases). The J call is uncertain, as TRBJ2-7 better fits the DNA end. Sequenced input: PBMCs. This sequence originates from a male donor in good health and CMV-seronegative. CDR3 region: CSVHWQGGYEQYF. The DNA for the CDR3 is TGCAGCGTTCATTGGCAGGGGGGATACGAGCAGTACTTC.